Presented here are 17 T cell receptor beta chains from one specimen sequenced in a study of cytomegalovirus exposure and HLA in healthy donors. TCRdb keeps only in-frame clones here, not all; method: immunoSEQ multiplex PCR. The sample consists of under 200,000 clones, 75% to 90% of them appearing once. Sequenced: PBMCs. These receptors all come from a woman aged 18-29 years in good health and CMV-seronegative.

J is TRBJ2-1 and V is TRBV7-2; a possible D gene is TRBD2 (6 bases). The CDR3 spans 15 residues. Trimming left V 5 bases short and J 7 bases short, with 18 bases between. CDR1 is SGHTA, CDR2 FQGNSA, per germline. The CDR3: CASSQGTSAGNEQFF. The CDR3 nucleotides are TGTGCCAGCAGCCAAGGGACTTCCGCGGGTAATGAGCAGTTCTTC.

The chain links TRBV19 to TRBJ1-4, with 7 bases identical to TRBD1. The length of the CDR3 is 14 residues. The J segment lost 7 bases and the V segment lost 3 bases, leaving 5 bases of the junction unmatched. From germline, CDR1 is LNHDA and CDR2 SQIVND (reference sequence). The CDR3 spells CASSILAGGEKLFF. In DNA form, the CDR3 reads TGTGCCAGTAGTATTTTGGCAGGGGGTGAAAAACTGTTTTTT. The whole variable domain, remainder taken from reference TRBV19 and TRBJ1-4, is DGGITQSPKYLFRKEGQNVTLSCEQNLNHDAMYWYRQDPGQGLRLIYYSQIVNDFQKGDIAEGYSVSREKKESFPLTVTSAQKNPTAFYLCASSILAGGEKLFFGSGTQLSVL.

The V and J genes are TRBV28 and TRBJ1-4, with 8 positions matching TRBD1. V lost 4 bases to trimming and J lost 4 bases; unmatched junction nucleotides: 5. CDR1 and CDR2 (germline): MDHEN, SYDVKM. The CDR3 spans 15 residues. The CDR3 nucleotides read TGTGCCAGCAGTTCGTTGGGACAGGTTAATGAAAAACTGTTTTTT. It encodes CASSSLGQVNEKLFF.

The chain employs TRBV2 and TRBJ2-7; 9 nucleotides align to TRBD1. Unmatched junction bases numbered 7, after V lost 6 bases and J lost 1 base. Germline-derived CDR1 and CDR2 are SNHLY and FYNNEI. The CDR3 has 15 residues. CDR3 amino acids: CASRVTGGGSYEQYF. The CDR3 bases are TGTGCCAGCAGGGTAACAGGGGGCGGGTCCTACGAGCAGTACTTC.

This chain connects TRBV10-3 to TRBJ1-5, with TRBD1 matching over 12 bases. The CDR3 consists of 19 residues. V shed 2 bases, J shed 4 bases, and the junction held 12 bases outside the gene matches. The germline V gene encodes CDR1 ENHRY and CDR2 SYGVKD. The CDR3 nucleotides read TGTGCCATCAGTGAGAGGGGGGACAGGGGGCGATTTGGGAATCAGCCCCAGCATTTT. This encodes CAISERGDRGRFGNQPQHF.

This chain links TRBV4-3 with TRBJ2-5, with a possible D match to TRBD2 (6 bases). Germline V lookup: CDR1 LGHNA, CDR2 YSLEER. V was cut by 1 base and J by 1 base, with 13 bases left in between. The CDR3 totals 16 residues. DNA for the CDR3: TGCGCCAGCAGCCAAGTGCATGGGGGGTCCCAAGAGACCCAGTACTTC. Its translation: CASSQVHGGSQETQYF.

The rearrangement joins TRBV7-9 to TRBJ2-1; perhaps TRBD1 as D (6 bases). The V gene lost 3 bases and the J gene lost 12 bases, with 9 bases spanning the gap. The CDR3 covers 11 residues. Germline CDR1 SEHNR, CDR2 FQNEAQ (reference sequence). The DNA of the CDR3 is TGTGCCAGCAGCTTGGGGGCATGGCAGTTCTTC. Its translation: CASSLGAWQFF.

The CDR3 DNA sequence: TGTGCCAGCAAACTTTGGGACAGGGGAAGTGAAAAACTGTTTTTT. Translated, it gives CASKLWDRGSEKLFF. The V and J genes are TRBV27 and TRBJ1-4; TRBD1 aligns across 10 bases. With 7 bases clipped from V and 7 bases from J, the junction kept 9 bases outside the gene matches. CDR1 and CDR2 (germline): MNHEY, SMNVEV (reference sequence). The CDR3 is 15 residues long.

V usage is TRBV18 and J usage is TRBJ2-1; the match to TRBD2 covers 8 bases. V lost 1 base, J lost 7 bases, and 9 bases stayed unmatched. Germline-derived CDR1 and CDR2 are KGHSH and LQKENI. CDR3 length: 16 residues. CDR3 DNA: TGTGCCAGCTCACCACAGCTAGCGGGTGGGCAAAATGAGCAGTTCTTC. It yields the protein CASSPQLAGGQNEQFF.

V usage is TRBV27 and J usage is TRBJ2-3, with 16 bases matching TRBD2. This CDR3 has 20 residues. V was pared by 7 bases and J by 3 bases, with 16 bases of the junction left unmatched. CDR1 MNHEY and CDR2 SMNVEV come from the germline V gene (reference sequence). The CDR3 nucleotides are TGTGCCAGCACCGCCGAAGGGACTAGCGGGAGGGCCGCGGGGACAGATACGCAGTATTTT. Amino acid sequence: CASTAEGTSGRAAGTDTQYF.

The chain employs TRBV7-9 and TRBJ1-2, with a weak D call TRBD1 (5 bases). Germline assignment: CDR1 SEHNR and CDR2 FQNEAQ (reference sequence). V was cut by 8 bases and J by 7 bases, with 8 bases left in between. This CDR3 is 10 amino acids long. The CDR3 reads CASGGSGYTF. As DNA, the CDR3 is TGTGCCAGCGGGGGGAGTGGCTACACCTTC.

The gene calls are TRBV5-1 and TRBJ2-2; D is undetermined. The germline V gene encodes CDR1 SGHRS and CDR2 YFSETQ. V was trimmed by 0 bases and J by 1 base, leaving 7 bases between them. This CDR3 region has 15 residues. The CDR3 DNA reads TGCGCCAGCAGCTTGGGCCCGGGGAACACCGGGGAGCTGTTTTTT. Translation gives CASSLGPGNTGELFF.

The chain carries TRBV2 and TRBJ1-4; no clear D. Germline V gene sequence: CDR1 SNHLY, CDR2 FYNNEI. This CDR3 region has 10 residues. V was trimmed by 8 bases and J by 8 bases, leaving 6 bases between them. The CDR3 DNA sequence: TGTGCCAGCGTGGAGGAAAAACTGTTTTTT. Protein product: CASVEEKLFF. The complete variable domain, with remaining parts taken from reference TRBV2 and TRBJ1-4, reads EPEVTQTPSHQVTQMGQEVILRCVPISNHLYFYWYRQILGQKVEFLVSFYNNEISEKSEIFDDQFSVERPDGSNFTLKIRSTKLEDSAMYFCASVEEKLFFGSGTQLSVL.

The chain links TRBV7-2 to TRBJ1-1; D uncertain. This CDR3 spans 12 amino acids. Germline CDR1 and CDR2: SGHTA and FQGNSA. V was shortened by 5 bases and J by 11 bases, with 15 bases between the two germline ends. This CDR3 reads CASSLPGSSAFF. Written as DNA, the CDR3 is TGTGCCAGCAGCCTTCCGGGAAGTAGCGCTTTCTTT.

This clone has just a few counts. The rearrangement joins TRBV5-6 to TRBJ1-2; D might be TRBD1 (5 bases). V was pared by 4 bases and J by 4 bases, with 17 bases between. The germline CDR1 and CDR2 sequences are SGHDT and YYEEEE. The CDR3 contains 15 residues. Here the CDR3 DNA reads TGTGCCAGCAGCCGCGAGGAGGGGCGCGGCTATGGCTACACCTTC. Residues: CASSREEGRGYGYTF.

The V and J genes are TRBV6-6 and TRBJ1-2; TRBD1 is a possible D gene (5 bases). CDR1 and CDR2 from the germline V gene are MNHNY and SVGAGI (reference sequence). This CDR3 is built from 15 residues. Deletions cut 0 bases from V and 6 bases from J, with 14 bases between. The DNA of the CDR3 is TGTGCCAGCAGTTACTCGAGAGACAGCCCGAATGGCTACACCTTC. It translates to CASSYSRDSPNGYTF.

This chain joins TRBV2 and TRBJ1-5; D is ambiguous. Per germline, CDR1 SNHLY and CDR2 FYNNEI. Trimming took 4 bases from V and 0 from J, leaving 7 bases between them. The CDR3 runs 14 residues. CDR3 region: CASSGVNSNQPQHF. Here the CDR3 DNA reads TGTGCCAGCAGTGGAGTAAATAGCAATCAGCCCCAGCATTTT.